This entry lists 5 T cell receptor beta chains sequenced from one sample in a study of cytomegalovirus exposure and HLA in healthy donors. This PCR relied on a set of 60 Vbeta primers and 13 Jbeta primers. Profiled with immunoSEQ multiplex PCR; TCRdb holds only in-frame clones, not every one. Of under 150,000 clones listed, around 80% are singletons. Sequencing used PBMCs. Receptor source: a man between 18 and 29 years old in good health and CMV-seronegative.

The rearrangement joins TRBV10-3 to TRBJ2-7; 7 bases are a match to TRBD1. With 5 bases clipped from V and 0 bases from J, the junction kept 4 bases outside the gene matches. The CDR3 spans 14 residues. CDR1 ENHRY and CDR2 SYGVKD come from the germline V gene. The CDR3 protein is CAISPGQSSYEQYV. Here the CDR3 DNA reads TGTGCCATCAGTCCGGGACAGAGCTCCTACGAGCAGTACGTC.

The chain links TRBV5-1 to TRBJ2-2; possible D gene TRBD1, 6 bases. The length of the CDR3 is 15 residues. The germline CDR1 and CDR2 sequences are SGHRS and YFSETQ. The germline V and J ends were trimmed by 0 bases and 3 bases, with 9 bases remaining between them. Here the CDR3 DNA reads TGCGCCAGCAGCTTGGACAGGGCGCACACCGGGGAGCTGTTTTTT. This encodes CASSLDRAHTGELFF.

This clone was found a few times. The gene calls are TRBV5-4 and TRBJ1-4; 10 nucleotides line up with TRBD1. Per the germline V gene, CDR1 is SGHNT and CDR2 is YYREEE (reference sequence). Unmatched junction bases numbered 10, after V lost 4 bases and J lost 4 bases. This CDR3 comprises 17 residues. The CDR3 region is CASSRRTGGSGNEKLFF. CDR3 coding DNA: TGTGCCAGCAGCCGAAGGACAGGGGGATCGGGTAATGAAAAACTGTTTTTT.

CDR3: CASSSTGTPTYEQYF. DNA for the CDR3: TGTGCCAGCAGCTCTACCGGGACACCTACATACGAGCAGTACTTC. The chain joins TRBV7-9 to TRBJ2-7; possible D gene TRBD1, 6 bases. The germline CDR1 and CDR2 sequences are SEHNR and FQNEAQ (reference sequence). The V and J ends lost 4 bases and 4 bases respectively, with 17 bases between them. The CDR3 spans 15 residues.

The rearrangement uses TRBV11-2 and TRBJ2-7, with TRBD2 identical over 7 bases. The CDR3 is 17 residues long. Germline CDR1 reads SGHAT; CDR2 reads FQNNGV. J was trimmed by 2 bases and V by 4 bases; bases with no gene match: 14. The chain's CDR3 is CASSSYSRASGTYEQYF. The CDR3 nucleotides are TGTGCCAGCAGCTCTTACAGTAGGGCTAGCGGAACCTACGAGCAGTACTTC.